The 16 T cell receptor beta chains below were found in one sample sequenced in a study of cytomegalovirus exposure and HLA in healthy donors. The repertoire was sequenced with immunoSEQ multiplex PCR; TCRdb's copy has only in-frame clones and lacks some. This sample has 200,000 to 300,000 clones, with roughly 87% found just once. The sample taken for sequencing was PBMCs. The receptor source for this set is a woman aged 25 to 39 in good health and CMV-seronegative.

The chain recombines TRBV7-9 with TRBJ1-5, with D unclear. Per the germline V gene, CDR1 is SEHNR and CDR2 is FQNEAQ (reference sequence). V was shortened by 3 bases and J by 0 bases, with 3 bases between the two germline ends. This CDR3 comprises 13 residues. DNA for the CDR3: TGTGCCAGCAGCTTGACTAGCAATCAGCCCCAGCATTTT. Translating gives CASSLTSNQPQHF.

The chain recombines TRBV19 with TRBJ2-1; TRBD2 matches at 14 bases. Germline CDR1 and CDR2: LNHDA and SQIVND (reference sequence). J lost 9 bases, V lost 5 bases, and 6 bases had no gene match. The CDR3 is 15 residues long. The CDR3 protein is CASSVGLAGVGEQFF. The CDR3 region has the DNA TGTGCCAGTAGTGTGGGACTAGCGGGAGTAGGTGAGCAGTTCTTC.

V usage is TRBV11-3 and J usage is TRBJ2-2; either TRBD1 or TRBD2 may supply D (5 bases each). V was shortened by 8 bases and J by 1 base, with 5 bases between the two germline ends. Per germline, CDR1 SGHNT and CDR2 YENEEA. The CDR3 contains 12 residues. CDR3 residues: CASGGNTGELFF. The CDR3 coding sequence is TGTGCCAGCGGGGGGAACACCGGGGAGCTGTTTTTT.

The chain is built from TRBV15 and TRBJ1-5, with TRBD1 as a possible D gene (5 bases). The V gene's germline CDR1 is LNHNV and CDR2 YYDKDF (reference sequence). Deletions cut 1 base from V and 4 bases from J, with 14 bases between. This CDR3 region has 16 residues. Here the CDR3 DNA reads TGTGCCACCAGCAGAGTCATAGGGGCTGGTAATCAGCCCCAGCATTTT. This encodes CATSRVIGAGNQPQHF.

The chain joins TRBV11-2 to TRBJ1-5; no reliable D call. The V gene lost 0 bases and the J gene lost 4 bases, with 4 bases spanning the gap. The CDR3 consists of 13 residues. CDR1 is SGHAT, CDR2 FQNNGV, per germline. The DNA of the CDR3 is TGTGCCAGCAGCTTAGATATGAATCAGCCCCAGCATTTT. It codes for CASSLDMNQPQHF.

For the CDR3, the DNA is TGTGCCAGCAGCCCACCTGGGGTGGGCTCCTACGAGCAGTACTTC. This codes for CASSPPGVGSYEQYF. The chain carries TRBV11-2 and TRBJ2-7; no reliable D call. V was cut by 5 bases and J by 0 bases, with 14 bases left in between. Germline CDR1 SGHAT, CDR2 FQNNGV. The CDR3 extends over 15 amino acids.

The DNA for the CDR3 is TGTGCCAGCAGCGTCTCCGGGGGAGGGGAGCAGTACTTC. Encoded protein: CASSVSGGGEQYF. This sequence joins TRBV27 and TRBJ2-7; 7 nucleotides agree with TRBD2. The CDR3 sequence is 13 residues long. V lost 6 bases and J lost 7; bases outside the gene matches: 9. CDR1 and CDR2 (germline): MNHEY, SMNVEV (reference sequence).

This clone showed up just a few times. CDR3 residues: CASSLGIQDNYGYTF. The DNA for the CDR3 is TGTGCCAGCAGCCTTGGGATCCAGGATAACTATGGCTACACCTTC. This chain links TRBV7-9 with TRBJ1-2, with D unclear. This CDR3 is 15 amino acids long. Looked up from germline, CDR1 is SEHNR and CDR2 is FQNEAQ (reference sequence). V gave up 5 bases and J gave up 1 base, with 14 bases separating them.

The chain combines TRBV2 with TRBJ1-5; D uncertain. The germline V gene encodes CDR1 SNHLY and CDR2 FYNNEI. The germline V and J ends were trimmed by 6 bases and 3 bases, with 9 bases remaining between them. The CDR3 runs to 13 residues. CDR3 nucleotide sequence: TGTGCCAGCAGGGACCAAGACAATCAGCCCCAGCATTTT. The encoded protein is CASRDQDNQPQHF.

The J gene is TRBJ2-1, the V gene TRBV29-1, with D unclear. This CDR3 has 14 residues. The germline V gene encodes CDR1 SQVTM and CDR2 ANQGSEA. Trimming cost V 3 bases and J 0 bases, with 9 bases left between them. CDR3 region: CSVEASNSYNEQFF. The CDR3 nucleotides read TGCAGCGTTGAGGCTTCCAACTCCTACAATGAGCAGTTCTTC.

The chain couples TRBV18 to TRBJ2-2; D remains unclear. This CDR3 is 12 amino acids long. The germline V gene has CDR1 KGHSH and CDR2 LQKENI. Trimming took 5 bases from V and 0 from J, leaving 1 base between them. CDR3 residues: CASSSNTGELFF. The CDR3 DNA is TGTGCCAGCTCATCGAACACCGGGGAGCTGTTTTTT.

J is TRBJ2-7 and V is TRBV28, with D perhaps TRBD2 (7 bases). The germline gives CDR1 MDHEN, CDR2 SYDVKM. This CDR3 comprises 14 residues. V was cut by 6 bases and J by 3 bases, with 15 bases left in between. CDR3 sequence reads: CASRGGAAFYEQYF. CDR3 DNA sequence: TGTGCCAGCAGAGGGGGGGCAGCTTTCTACGAGCAGTACTTC.

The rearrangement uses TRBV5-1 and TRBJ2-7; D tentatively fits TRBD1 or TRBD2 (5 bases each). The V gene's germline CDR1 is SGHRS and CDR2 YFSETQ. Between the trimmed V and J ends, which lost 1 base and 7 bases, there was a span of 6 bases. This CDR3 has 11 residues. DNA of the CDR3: TGCGCCAGCAGCTTGTGGGGGGAGCAGTACTTC. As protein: CASSLWGEQYF. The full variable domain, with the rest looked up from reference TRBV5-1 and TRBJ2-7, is KAGVTQTPRYLIKTRGQQVTLSCSPISGHRSVSWYQQTPGQGLQFLFEYFSETQRNKGNFPGRFSGRQFSNSRSEMNVSTLELGDSALYLCASSLWGEQYFGPGTRLTVT.

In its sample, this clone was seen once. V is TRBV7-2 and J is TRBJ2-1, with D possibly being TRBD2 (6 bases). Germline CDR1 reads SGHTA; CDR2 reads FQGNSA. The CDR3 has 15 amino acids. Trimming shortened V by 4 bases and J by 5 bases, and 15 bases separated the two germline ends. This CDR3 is CASSSGSWGNNEQFF. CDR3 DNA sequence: TGTGCCAGCAGCTCCGGGAGTTGGGGAAACAATGAGCAGTTCTTC.

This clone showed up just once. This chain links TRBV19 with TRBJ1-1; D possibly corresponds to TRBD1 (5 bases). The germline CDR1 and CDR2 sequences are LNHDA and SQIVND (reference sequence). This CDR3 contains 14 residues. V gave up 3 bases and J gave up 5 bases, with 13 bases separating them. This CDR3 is CASSIQGRRTEAFF. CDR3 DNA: TGTGCCAGTAGTATTCAGGGTCGGCGGACTGAAGCTTTCTTT.

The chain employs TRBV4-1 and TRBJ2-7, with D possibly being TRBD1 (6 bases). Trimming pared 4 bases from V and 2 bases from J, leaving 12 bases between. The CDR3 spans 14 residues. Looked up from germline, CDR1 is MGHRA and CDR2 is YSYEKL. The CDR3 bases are TGCGCCAGCAGCCCTTCGGACAGTACCTACGAGCAGTACTTC. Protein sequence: CASSPSDSTYEQYF.